The source of this T cell receptor (beta chain) is a study of shared clonotypes between healthy human individuals. The V and J ends lost 1 base and 7 bases respectively, with 11 bases between them. This CDR3 is 14 amino acids long. CDR1 is LNHDA and CDR2 is SQIVND in the germline V gene (reference sequence). The assay was immunoSEQ multiplex PCR, and TCRdb's table has in-frame clones only and misses some. This sample carries nearly 2 million clones, about 95% of them seen once, and the ten largest clones take 1% to 1.5%. This clone was detected only once. Naive CD8 cells, CD45RO-negative and positively selected for CCR7, excluded terminally differentiated effector memory CD45RA+ cells.

The sample taken for sequencing was naive CD8+ T cells sorted from blood. The J gene is TRBJ2-1, the V gene TRBV19, with D possibly being TRBD1 (5 bases). The source of this sequence is a young man in good health. The CDR3 loop is CASSIVGAKNEQFF. The CDR3 region has the DNA TGTGCCAGTAGTATAGTAGGGGCTAAGAATGAGCAGTTCTTC.